This T cell receptor beta chain was profiled in a study of a mutant IDH1 vaccine in newly diagnosed glioma. The overall study: Vaccine dosing followed radiotherapy by 4-6 weeks, or accompanied temozolomide cycles. Antecedent treatment encompassed radiotherapy, temozolomide, or their combination; the majority received both. The timing of visit V12 was week 35, and that of visit V13 was week 47.

The CDR3 runs 15 residues. The V gene's germline CDR1 is LGHNA and CDR2 YSLEER. Time point described: week 35, safety follow-up. Vaccinated patients received 300 ug of mutant IDH1 20-mer peptide per dose, with topical imiquimod. To note about this clone: Its cognate antigen is unknown.

Sequencing was performed with immunoSEQ multiplex PCR; in TCRdb, only in-frame clones are kept and a portion is missing. The sample consists of tens of thousands of clones, roughly nine tenths of them appearing once. The sequence was obtained from a man aged 40-50 years with glioma. This sample comprised PBMCs, obtained from a glioma patient whose treatment included an IDH1 peptide vaccine. The chain carries TRBV4-3 and TRBJ2-5; D is undetermined. The DNA end is a closer match to TRBJ2-7, so the J assignment may be wrong. CDR3 DNA: TGCGCCAGCAGCCAAGATCGGTCCGTGTCCTACGAGCAGTACTTC. As protein: CASSQDRSVSYEQYF.